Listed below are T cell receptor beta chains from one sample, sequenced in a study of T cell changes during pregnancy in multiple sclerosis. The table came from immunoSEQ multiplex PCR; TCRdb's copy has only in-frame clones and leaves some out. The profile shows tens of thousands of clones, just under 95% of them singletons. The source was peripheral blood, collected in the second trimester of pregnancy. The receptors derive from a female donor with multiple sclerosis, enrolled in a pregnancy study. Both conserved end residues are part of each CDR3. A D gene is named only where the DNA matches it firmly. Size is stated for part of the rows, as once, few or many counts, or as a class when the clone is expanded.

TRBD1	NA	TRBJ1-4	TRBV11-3	CASSPGGHENEKLFF	TGTGCCAGCAGCCCAGGGGGGCATGAAAATGAAAAACTGTTTTTT
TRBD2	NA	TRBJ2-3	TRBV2	CASKRGKLAGLSDTQYF	TGTGCCAGCAAGAGAGGGAAACTAGCGGGACTTTCAGATACGCAGTATTTT
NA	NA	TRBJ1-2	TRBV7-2	CASSAAVGGAYYGYTF	TGTGCCAGCAGCGCGGCCGTAGGGGGGGCGTACTATGGCTACACCTTC
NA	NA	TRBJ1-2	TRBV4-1	CASSQDGAHYGYTF	TGCGCCAGCAGCCAGGATGGGGCGCACTATGGCTACACCTTC
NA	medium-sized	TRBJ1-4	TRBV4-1	CASSQEPGTNKLFF	TGCGCCAGCAGCCAAGAACCAGGCACAAACAAACTGTTTTTT
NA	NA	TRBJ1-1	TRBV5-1	CASSSYTGNTEAFF	TGCGCCAGCAGCTCATATACAGGGAACACTGAAGCTTTCTTT
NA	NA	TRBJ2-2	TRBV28	CASSGLGQNTGELFF	TGTGCCAGCAGCGGGCTTGGACAGAACACCGGGGAGCTGTTTTTT
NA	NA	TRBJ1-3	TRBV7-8	CASSPIQGVGNTIYF	TGTGCCAGCAGCCCAATACAGGGTGTCGGAAACACCATATATTTT
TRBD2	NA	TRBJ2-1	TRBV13	CASSLYLRTSGRGYYNEQFF	TGTGCCAGCAGCTTATATTTGCGGACTAGCGGGAGAGGATACTACAATGAGCAGTTCTTC
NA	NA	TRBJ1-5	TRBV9	CASSEGQYSNQPQHF	TGTGCCAGCAGCGAGGGGCAATATAGCAATCAGCCCCAGCATTTT
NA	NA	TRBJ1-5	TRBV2	CASRDLGTQHF	TGTGCCAGCAGAGACTTAGGAACCCAGCATTTT
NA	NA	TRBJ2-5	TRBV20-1	CSASQETQYF	TGCAGTGCTAGTCAGGAGACCCAGTACTTC
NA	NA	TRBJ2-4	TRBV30	CALTVGAKNIQYF	TGTGCTCTGACAGTTGGGGCCAAAAACATTCAGTACTTC
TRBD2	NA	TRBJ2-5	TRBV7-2	CVTVRSGGAGETQYF	TGTGTCACCGTCCGTAGCGGGGGGGCCGGTGAGACCCAGTACTTC
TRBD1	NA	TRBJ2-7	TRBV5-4	CASSPKGERGRFEQYF	TGTGCCAGCAGCCCGAAGGGTGAGAGGGGGCGGTTCGAGCAGTACTTC
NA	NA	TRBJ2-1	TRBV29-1	CSAQERFYNEQFF	TGCAGCGCACAGGAGAGATTCTACAATGAGCAGTTCTTC
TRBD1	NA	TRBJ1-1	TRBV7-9	CASSLTAGGWGTEAFF	TGTGCCAGCAGCTTAACGGCAGGGGGCTGGGGCACTGAAGCTTTCTTT
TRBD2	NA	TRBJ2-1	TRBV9	CASRPGLAGVNEQFF	TGTGCCAGCAGGCCGGGACTAGCTGGGGTCAATGAGCAGTTCTTC
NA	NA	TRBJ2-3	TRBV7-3	CASSSLSGTGPTDTQYF	TGTGCCAGCAGCTCCCTTAGCGGGACAGGGCCCACAGATACGCAGTATTTT
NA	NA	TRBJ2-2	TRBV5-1	CASSLGAAALTGELFF	TGCGCCAGCAGCTTGGGGGCAGCGGCCCTAACCGGGGAGCTGTTTTTT
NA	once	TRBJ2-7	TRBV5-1	CASSLADDRSYEQYF	TGCGCCAGCAGCTTGGCCGATGACAGATCCTACGAGCAGTACTTC
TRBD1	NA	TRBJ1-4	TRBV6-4	CASSERRQGWGNEKLFF	TGTGCCAGCAGTGAGCGCCGACAGGGTTGGGGGAATGAAAAACTGTTTTTT
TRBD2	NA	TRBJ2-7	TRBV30	CAWSGVSGSSYEQYF	TGTGCCTGGAGTGGCGTTAGCGGGAGCTCCTACGAGCAGTACTTC
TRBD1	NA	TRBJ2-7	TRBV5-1	CASSLVGTGTFSYEQYF	TGCGCCAGCAGCTTGGTTGGGACAGGAACCTTCTCCTACGAGCAGTACTTC
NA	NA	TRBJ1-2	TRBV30	CALERAVNYGYTF	TGTGCCCTCGAGAGGGCAGTTAACTATGGCTACACCTTC
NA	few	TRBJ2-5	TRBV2	CARPRGPRAQYF	TGTGCCAGACCCAGGGGCCCCAGGGCCCAGTACTTC
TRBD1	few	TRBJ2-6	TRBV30	CAWDGVWTGGLSLHSGANVLTF	TGTGCCTGGGACGGGGTATGGACAGGGGGTCTCTCCTTGCACTCTGGGGCCAACGTCCTGACTTTC
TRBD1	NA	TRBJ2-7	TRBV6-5	CASSPPGQGYEQYF	TGTGCCAGCAGTCCCCCGGGACAGGGCTACGAGCAGTACTTC
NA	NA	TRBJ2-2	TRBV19	CASSIMSPTNTGELFF	TGTGCCAGTAGTATAATGTCCCCTACGAACACCGGGGAGCTGTTTTTT
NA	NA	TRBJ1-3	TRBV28	CASSTLTGSGNTIYF	TGTGCCAGCAGTACCCTGACGGGCTCTGGAAACACCATATATTTT
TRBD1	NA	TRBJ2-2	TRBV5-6	CASRGDRGENTGELFF	TGTGCCAGCAGGGGAGACAGGGGAGAGAACACCGGGGAGCTGTTTTTT
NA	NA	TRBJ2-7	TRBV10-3	CAIKKEGAVEQYF	TGTGCCATCAAAAAGGAGGGAGCAGTCGAGCAGTACTTC
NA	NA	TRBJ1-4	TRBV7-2	CASSLGGGPFNEKLFF	TGTGCCAGCAGTTTGGGGGGAGGGCCGTTTAATGAAAAACTGTTTTTT
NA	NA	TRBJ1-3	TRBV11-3	CASSPGLLNSGNTIYF	TGTGCCAGCAGCCCGGGACTCCTGAACTCTGGAAACACCATATATTTT
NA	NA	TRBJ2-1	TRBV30	CAWSVSSGNEQFF	TGTGCCTGGAGTGTATCGAGCGGCAATGAGCAGTTCTTC
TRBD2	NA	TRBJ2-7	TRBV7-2	CASSLVGLAVRVPYEQYF	TGTGCCAGCAGCTTAGTGGGACTAGCGGTGAGAGTTCCCTACGAGCAGTACTTC
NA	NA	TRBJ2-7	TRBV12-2	CASSRTSGNEQYF	TGTGCAAGCTCCAGGACTAGCGGGAACGAGCAGTACTTC
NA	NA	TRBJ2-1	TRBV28	CASSSLGAIEEQFF	TGTGCCAGCAGTTCCTTAGGGGCCATAGAAGAGCAGTTCTTC
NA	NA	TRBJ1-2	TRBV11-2	CASSLGGRGADGYTF	TGTGCCAGCAGCTTAGGTGGCAGGGGCGCGGATGGCTACACCTTC
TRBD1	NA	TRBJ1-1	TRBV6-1	CASSALLRDSEAFF	TGTGCCAGCAGTGCCCTACTCCGGGACAGTGAAGCTTTCTTT